These T cell receptor beta chains were read from a single sample in a study of blood T cell repertoires in COVID-19. Using immunoSEQ multiplex PCR, the repertoire was profiled, and TCRdb retains in-frame clones only, with some absent. The sample contains 200,000 to 250,000 clones, roughly 76% of which appear only once. Sequenced: peripheral blood. The receptor source for this set is a woman older than 75 with COVID-19, enrolled during active disease. Each CDR3 is given with its conserved first and last residue. The D gene is left open where the match is weak. Only some rows state a clone size, as once, few, many or a class for expanded clones.

TRBJ2-1	.	.	TRBV24-1	TGTGCCACCAGTGATTCCGGACGGGGTTACAATGAGCAGTTCTTC	CATSDSGRGYNEQFF
TRBJ1-1	.	.	TRBV19	TGTGCCAGTAGTATTTTCGGGAACACTGAAGCTTTCTTT	CASSIFGNTEAFF
TRBJ1-2	.	few	TRBV24-1	TGTGCCACCAGTGATGGACCGGGACAAGGGATCTATGGCTACACCTTC	CATSDGPGQGIYGYTF
TRBJ1-6	TRBD1	.	TRBV7-8	TGTGCCAGCAGCTCGGGACAGGGGGTTTCACCCCTCCACTTT	CASSSGQGVSPLHF
TRBJ2-2	.	.	TRBV18	TGTGCCAGCTCACCAGAGACTGCCGGGGAGCTGTTTTTT	CASSPETAGELFF
TRBJ1-2	TRBD1	.	TRBV5-4	TGTGCCAGCAGCCCGGGACAGGGTGCCTATGGCTACACCTTC	CASSPGQGAYGYTF
TRBJ1-1	TRBD1	.	TRBV5-1	TGCGCCAGCAGCTCAGGGGGCATGAACACTGAAGCTTTCTTT	CASSSGGMNTEAFF
TRBJ1-5	.	.	TRBV10-2	TGCGCCAGCAGTGAGGGGCAGCCTACCACGCCCCAGCATTTT	CASSEGQPTTPQHF
TRBJ2-7	.	.	TRBV5-3	TGTGCCAGAAGCTTGGCGACAGGTTTAGGCTACGAGCAGTACTTC	CARSLATGLGYEQYF
TRBJ1-2	.	.	TRBV25-1	TGTGCCACCGCTATGGTGGTCGGAGGTGGCTACACCTTC	CATAMVVGGGYTF
TRBJ2-7	.	.	TRBV11-1	TGTGCCAGCAGCTTTAGGACAGACTCCTACGAGCAGTACTTC	CASSFRTDSYEQYF
TRBJ1-2	TRBD1	.	TRBV2	TGTGCCAGTCGACAGGGGGTCGGCTATGGCTACACCTTC	CASRQGVGYGYTF
TRBJ2-1	.	once	TRBV10-1	TGCGCCAGCAGTGACTTAGACAGGAATGAGCAGTTCTTC	CASSDLDRNEQFF
TRBJ1-1	.	.	TRBV2	TGTGCCAGCTCCAGAGGAGCTATGAACACTGAAGCTTTCTTT	CASSRGAMNTEAFF
TRBJ2-2	TRBD2	.	TRBV6-2/TRBV6-3	TGTGCCAGCAGTTACACCTCAAGCGGGGCGAACACCGGGGAGCTGTTTTTT	CASSYTSSGANTGELFF
TRBJ1-5	TRBD1	.	TRBV2	TGTGCCAGCAGGGTGACAGGGGGGGGTAATCAGCCCCAGCATTTT	CASRVTGGGNQPQHF